This TCR beta chain was documented in a study of beta chain features in type 1 diabetes. The purity of all sorted populations exceeded 98%. Findings of the study overall: Among patients with Type 1 diabetes, TCRB CDR3s were moderately but significantly shorter in every one of the four CD4+ subsets.

Note on this clone: Its antigen is unidentified.

The investigators reverse transcribed all of the isolated RNA, so they sequenced expressed TCRB transcripts. Using immunoSEQ multiplex PCR, the repertoire was profiled, and TCRdb retains in-frame clones only, with some absent. The sample consists of roughly 150,000 clones, about 8.3% of them appearing once. V was pared by 7 bases and J by 7 bases, with 14 bases of the junction left unmatched. Germline V lookup: CDR1 SQVTM, CDR2 ANQGSEA. CDR3 length equals 15 residues. This chain links TRBV29-1 with TRBJ1-4; 8 positions match TRBD1. The source material was central memory CD4+ T cells from blood. The TCR comes from a young woman with type 1 diabetes. CDR3 DNA: TGCAGCGCCTCTACCTTACAGGGGGGCGTTGAAAAACTGTTTTTT. It codes for CSASTLQGGVEKLFF.